This TCR beta chain was sequenced for a study of cytomegalovirus exposure and HLA in healthy donors. About the research overall: Researchers previously reported finding roughly 120 million unique TCR beta sequences from 150 million to 200 million T cells. Whole-study findings and limits: V segments that were indistinguishable, TRBV6-2 and TRBV6-3 among them, were omitted from analysis. Later analysis demonstrated an association between a missense DCLRE1C variant and TCR beta V- and J-gene trimming. A later analysis found TCR association rates differed by HLA locus, highest for DRB1 and lowest for HLA-C.

V lost 4 bases and J lost 5; bases outside the gene matches: 13. CDR3 length: 17 amino acids. CDR1 is SGHTA, CDR2 FQGNSA, per germline. Only one count was recorded for this clone. Its antigen is still unknown. PCR used 60 Vbeta primers and 13 Jbeta primers. Sequencing used immunoSEQ multiplex PCR; TCRdb keeps in-frame clones, though not all of them. The sample consists of 110,000 or so clones, 60% to 80% of them appearing once. This receptor was obtained from a woman between 25 and 40 years old in good health and CMV-seropositive. The chain has TRBV7-2 and TRBJ2-5; TRBD2 matches 10 bases. Input material: PBMCs. CDR3 protein: CASSSPSGGPRRETQYF. The CDR3 DNA is TGTGCCAGCAGCTCCCCTAGCGGGGGCCCTCGCAGGGAGACCCAGTACTTC.